These 25 T cell receptor beta chains were all obtained from the same sample, sequenced in a study of blood T cells in healthy people across ages. Primed by a sample-barcoded 5' primer and a J-beta primer mix, a second PCR proceeded for about 7 to 11 cycles. TCRdb reanalysed the 5' RACE reads using MiXCR and keeps one entry per CDR3 protein. Seen here are more than 500,000 distinct CDR3 sequences, approximately 26% observed once, and the top ten hold about 3.3%. The same sample was also studied in work on T cells of mothers and their children.

Sequenced: blood. Receptor source: a boy aged 2 to 10 in good health.

V usage is TRBV5-1 and J usage is TRBJ1-3; a possible D gene is TRBD1 (6 bases). The CDR3 length is 16 residues. V was shortened by 2 bases and J by 0 bases, with 12 bases between the two germline ends. Germline CDR1 and CDR2: SGHRS and YFSETQ. CDR3 in amino acids: CASSLTGISSGNTIYF. The CDR3 region has the DNA TGCGCCAGCAGCTTAACAGGGATCTCCTCTGGAAACACCATATATTTT.

This clonotype was seen only a few times. The V call is TRBV12-5, the J call TRBJ2-5; the D is unclear. Germline CDR1 and CDR2: LGHNT and FRNRAP. CDR3 length equals 14 residues. Trimming shortened V by 0 bases and J by 0 bases, and 5 bases separated the two germline ends. This CDR3 is CASGLVNNQETQYF. As DNA, the CDR3 is TGTGCTAGTGGTTTGGTGAACAACCAAGAGACCCAGTACTTC.

This clonotype was counted only a few times. J is TRBJ2-7 and V is TRBV4-1; D not certain. Germline CDR1 and CDR2: MGHRA and YSYEKL. CDR3 size: 15 residues. Trimming removed 3 bases from V and 0 bases from J, with 12 bases in between. CDR3 bases: TGCGCCAGCAGCCAGGAACACCCGAGCTCCTACGAGCAGTACTTC. This encodes CASSQEHPSSYEQYF.

The chain has TRBV6-1 and TRBJ1-5; no reliable D call. Per the germline V gene, CDR1 is MNHNS and CDR2 is SASEGT. CDR3 length: 11 amino acids. The V end was cut by 8 bases, the J end by 4 bases, with 6 bases between. The CDR3 region is CASQRNQPQHF. For the CDR3, the DNA is TGTGCCAGCCAAAGAAATCAGCCCCAGCATTTT.

This clonotype was picked up a small number of times. The rearrangement uses TRBV9 and TRBJ1-2; D is perhaps TRBD1 (6 bases). CDR1 is SGDLS and CDR2 is YYNGEE in the germline V gene. Trimming shortened V by 6 bases and J by 2 bases, and 14 bases separated the two germline ends. The CDR3 consists of 14 residues. CDR3 in amino acids: CASNVGRGNYGYTF. DNA for the CDR3: TGTGCCAGCAACGTCGGCAGGGGAAACTATGGCTACACCTTC.

This clonotype showed up just a few times. The chain couples TRBV10-2 to TRBJ2-3; 11 positions agree with TRBD1. The CDR3 length is 16 residues. The V gene's germline CDR1 is WSHSY and CDR2 SAAADI. Trimming cost V 7 bases and J 3 bases; bases outside gene matches: 9. The CDR3 DNA is TGCGCCAGCATCGGCCCGGACAGGGGGCTGACAGATACGCAGTATTTT. It is translated as CASIGPDRGLTDTQYF.

This chain uses TRBV20-1 with TRBJ2-5; D remains ambiguous. Trimming stripped 3 bases from V and 0 bases from J, with 8 bases between. The germline V gene has CDR1 DFQATT and CDR2 SNEGSKA (reference sequence). CDR3 length: 13 amino acids. The CDR3 loop is CSASLRNQETQYF. CDR3 coding DNA: TGCAGTGCTAGTTTACGGAACCAAGAGACCCAGTACTTC.

The V gene is TRBV6-5, the J gene TRBJ2-5; the match to TRBD2 covers 8 bases. The DNA end lines up better with TRBJ2-7; the J call may be wrong. CDR1 and CDR2 from the germline V gene are MNHEY and SVGAGI. CDR3 length equals 15 residues. CDR3 loop: CASSKQAGDVYEQYF. DNA of the CDR3: TGTGCCAGCAGTAAACAAGCGGGAGACGTATACGAGCAGTACTTC.

This clonotype was seen a handful of times. CDR3 nucleotide sequence: TGCGCCAGCAGCAGGGGGACCGAGGGGGACATTCAGTACTTC. It specifies CASSRGTEGDIQYF. This chain links TRBV5-1 with TRBJ2-4; TRBD1 is a possible D gene (6 bases). The CDR3 totals 14 residues. Trimming removed 4 bases at V and 8 bases at J, with 16 bases between. Germline V gene lookup returns CDR1 SGHRS and CDR2 YFSETQ.

The chain uses TRBV4-2 and TRBJ1-2; D remains unclear. V lost 3 bases, J lost 6 bases, and 11 bases lay in between. The CDR3 is made up of 13 amino acids. The germline V gene has CDR1 LGHNA and CDR2 YNFKEQ. CDR3 sequence (DNA): TGTGCCAGCAGCCATTTATGGAGGGATGGCTACACCTTC. Translating it yields CASSHLWRDGYTF.

In its sample, this clonotype was seen a few times. The chain joins TRBV7-9 to TRBJ2-2; 7 bases align to TRBD1. V shed 4 bases and J 5 bases; nucleotides not matched to a gene: 7. CDR1 and CDR2 (germline): SEHNR, FQNEAQ (reference sequence). This CDR3 comprises 15 residues. The CDR3 protein is CASSSRGPITGELFF. CDR3 DNA sequence: TGTGCCAGCAGCTCAAGGGGGCCGATAACCGGGGAGCTGTTTTTT.

The CDR3 sequence: CASSQEHGLAGTQYF. The CDR3 DNA reads as TGCGCCAGCAGCCAAGAACACGGACTAGCGGGGACCCAGTACTTC. The V call is TRBV4-3, the J call TRBJ2-5; 11 bases fit TRBD2. The V gene's germline CDR1 is LGHNA and CDR2 YSLEER. After removal of 0 bases from V and 7 bases from J, the junction contained 4 bases not matched to a gene. The CDR3 spans 15 residues.

V usage is TRBV20-1 and J usage is TRBJ2-4; D perhaps matches TRBD1 (6 bases). CDR1 and CDR2 from the germline V gene are DFQATT and SNEGSKA (reference sequence). CDR3 length: 14 residues. Trimming shortened V by 5 bases and J by 7 bases, and 18 bases separated the two germline ends. CDR3 loop: CSAPKPSRGNIQYF. The CDR3 coding sequence is TGCAGTGCTCCTAAACCTTCTAGGGGGAACATTCAGTACTTC.

This clonotype has more than one count but fewer than ten. This chain connects TRBV5-1 to TRBJ2-3, with TRBD2 matching over 8 bases. Looked up from germline, CDR1 is SGHRS and CDR2 is YFSETQ. Losses at the gene ends were 0 bases for V and 0 bases for J; bases not matched to a gene: 3. This CDR3 comprises 16 residues. The CDR3 sequence is CASSLAPSGSTDTQYF. The CDR3 coding sequence is TGCGCCAGCAGCTTGGCCCCTAGCGGGAGCACAGATACGCAGTATTTT.

The V call is TRBV12-3 or TRBV12-4, the J call TRBJ1-2; D is undetermined. The V end lost 5 bases, the J end lost 4 bases, and 14 bases lay between the germline ends. This CDR3 is 14 amino acids long. Here the CDR3 reads CASSRSEGLYGYTF. CDR3 DNA sequence: TGTGCCAGCAGTCGGTCCGAGGGCCTCTATGGCTACACCTTC.

V and J are TRBV27 and TRBJ2-7; tentative D call: TRBD2 (6 bases). Germline CDR1 and CDR2: MNHEY and SMNVEV (reference sequence). The CDR3 spans 15 residues. Trimming took off 6 bases at V and 7 bases at J, with 22 bases between the two ends. CDR3 coding DNA: TGTGCCAGCAGGTTGGTGGGCGGGGTCCCCCTGGAGCAGTACTTC. Amino acid sequence: CASRLVGGVPLEQYF.

The table lists this clonotype with a few counts. This chain connects TRBV12-3 or TRBV12-4 to TRBJ2-7; D call uncertain. Trimming left V 3 bases short and J 1 base short, with 7 bases between. CDR3 length: 13 amino acids. In DNA form, the CDR3 reads TGTGCCAGCAGTTTCACGCAATCCTACGAGCAGTACTTC. It encodes CASSFTQSYEQYF.

V usage is TRBV6-1 and J usage is TRBJ2-1; possibly TRBD1 for D (6 bases). In germline, CDR1 is MNHNS, CDR2 SASEGT. The V gene lost 7 bases and the J gene lost 4 bases, with 11 bases spanning the gap. The CDR3 consists of 13 residues. CDR3 bases: TGTGCCAGCACTAGAACAGGGTACAATGAGCAGTTCTTC. It encodes CASTRTGYNEQFF.

This clonotype was counted between two and nine times. The chain employs TRBV12-3 or TRBV12-4 and TRBJ2-5, with 9 bases lining up with TRBD1. The end of the DNA is better explained by TRBJ2-7, so the J call may be wrong. The CDR3 runs 15 residues. CDR3 region: CASSFQQGAIDEQYF. For the CDR3, the DNA is TGTGCCAGCAGTTTTCAACAGGGGGCTATCGACGAGCAGTACTTC.

This clonotype was seen only once. The chain carries TRBV7-2 and TRBJ2-5; 8 nucleotides align to TRBD1. The DNA end is more similar to TRBJ2-1, so the J call may be wrong. CDR1 and CDR2 from the germline V gene are SGHTA and FQGNSA. The CDR3 runs to 16 residues. Written as DNA, the CDR3 is TGTGCCAGCAGCTTAAAAGGACAGGGTTTTTACAATGAGCAGTTCTTC. Residues: CASSLKGQGFYNEQFF.

CDR3 bases: TGTGCCAGCAGTGACGATGCCACCGGGGAGCTGTTTTTT. The encoded protein is CASSDDATGELFF. The chain links TRBV2 to TRBJ2-2, with D unresolved. Germline V gene lookup returns CDR1 SNHLY and CDR2 FYNNEI. CDR3 length: 13 residues. V gave up 3 bases and J gave up 4 bases, with 6 bases separating them.

This clonotype has only a few counts. This chain connects TRBV27 to TRBJ2-5; TRBD1 agrees at 10 bases. TRBJ2-1 matches the DNA end more closely, so the J call is doubtful. The CDR3 is 15 residues long. CDR1 MNHEY and CDR2 SMNVEV come from the germline V gene (reference sequence). The CDR3 sequence: CASGAGTGAGNEQFF. The DNA of the CDR3 is TGTGCCAGCGGCGCGGGGACAGGGGCCGGCAATGAGCAGTTCTTC.

This clonotype was seen only a few times. This sequence joins TRBV12-3 or TRBV12-4 and TRBJ1-2, with D maybe TRBD1 (6 bases). CDR3 length equals 16 residues. Trimming took off 3 bases at V and 8 bases at J, with 22 bases between the two ends. As DNA, the CDR3 is TGTGCCAGCAGTTTTCCCAGCCGGGCAGGGGATAGCGGCTACACCTTC. It yields the protein CASSFPSRAGDSGYTF.

This clonotype occurred a few times. The chain links TRBV6-1 to TRBJ2-5; D gene ambiguous. Germline V gives CDR1 MNHNS, CDR2 SASEGT. This CDR3 is built from 15 residues. V gave up 2 bases and J gave up 5 bases, with 15 bases separating them. The CDR3 sequence is CASSEWASLQETQYF. The CDR3 nucleotides are TGTGCCAGCAGTGAATGGGCTAGTCTGCAGGAGACCCAGTACTTC.

This chain joins TRBV20-1 and TRBJ1-5, with D hard to call. The CDR3 sequence is 13 residues long. V was pared by 3 bases and J by 0 bases, with 6 bases between. CDR1 DFQATT and CDR2 SNEGSKA come from the germline V gene (reference sequence). CDR3 in amino acids: CSARQTSNQPQHF. The DNA for the CDR3 is TGCAGTGCTAGGCAGACTAGCAATCAGCCCCAGCATTTT.